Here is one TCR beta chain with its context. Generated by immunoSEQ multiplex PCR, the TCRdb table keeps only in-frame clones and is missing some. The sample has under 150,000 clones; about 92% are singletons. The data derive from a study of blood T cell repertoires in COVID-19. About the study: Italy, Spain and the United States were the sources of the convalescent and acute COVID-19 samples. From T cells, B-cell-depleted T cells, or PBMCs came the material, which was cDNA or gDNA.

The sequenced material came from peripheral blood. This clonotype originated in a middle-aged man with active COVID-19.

CDR3 DNA sequence: TGTGCCACCAGTGGGGCGGGAGAGTCGGTTTACAATGAGCAGTTCTTC. Its protein is CATSGAGESVYNEQFF. J is TRBJ2-1 and V is TRBV24-1; 7 positions agree with TRBD2. This CDR3 is built from 16 residues. The V segment lost 5 bases and the J segment 4 bases; nucleotides outside the gene matches: 10. Per germline, CDR1 KGHDR and CDR2 SFDVKD.